This T cell receptor (beta chain) was observed in a study of blood T cell repertoires in COVID-19. Repertoires were generated with immunoSEQ multiplex PCR, while TCRdb's copy carries only in-frame clones and drops some. The repertoire holds about 180,000 clones, approximately 90% seen once, with under 2% in the top ten. The CDR3 covers 13 residues. CDR1 and CDR2 from the germline V gene are SGHVS and FQNEAQ. The V and J ends lost 5 bases and 6 bases, in that order; junction bases with no gene match: 4. This clonotype was obtained from a man between 18 and 29 years old who had recovered from COVID-19. The rearrangement joins TRBV7-8 to TRBJ1-3, with 7 bases aligning to TRBD1. The sample was peripheral blood. The CDR3 DNA sequence: TGTGCCAGCAGCCGGGACAGAAAAAACACCATATATTTT. Amino acid sequence: CASSRDRKNTIYF.